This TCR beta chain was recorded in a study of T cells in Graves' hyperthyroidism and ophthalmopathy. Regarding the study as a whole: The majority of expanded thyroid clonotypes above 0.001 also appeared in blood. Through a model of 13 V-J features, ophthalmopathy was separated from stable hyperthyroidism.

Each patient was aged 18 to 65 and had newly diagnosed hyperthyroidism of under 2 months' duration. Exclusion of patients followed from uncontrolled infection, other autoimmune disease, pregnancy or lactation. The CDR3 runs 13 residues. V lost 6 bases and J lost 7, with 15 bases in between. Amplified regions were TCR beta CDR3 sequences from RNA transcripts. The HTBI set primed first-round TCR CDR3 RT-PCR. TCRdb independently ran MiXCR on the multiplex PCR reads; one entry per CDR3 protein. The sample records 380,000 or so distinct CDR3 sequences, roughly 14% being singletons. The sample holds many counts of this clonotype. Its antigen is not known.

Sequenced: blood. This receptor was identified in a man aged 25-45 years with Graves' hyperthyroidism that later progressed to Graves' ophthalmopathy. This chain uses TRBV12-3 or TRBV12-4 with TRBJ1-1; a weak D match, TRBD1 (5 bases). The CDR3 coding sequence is TGTGCCAGCAGCCCCAGGGTCGCGGGTGAAGCTTTCTTT. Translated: CASSPRVAGEAFF.